This T cell receptor beta chain was profiled in a study of blood T cell repertoires in COVID-19. Whole-study context: Researchers got acute and convalescent COVID-19 samples from the United States, Italy and Spain. T cells, B-cell-depleted T cells, or PBMCs supplied cDNA or gDNA.

Germline-derived CDR1 and CDR2 are SGHTA and FQGNSA. This CDR3 is 15 amino acids long. V trimming: 5 bases; J trimming: 4 bases; junction bases outside the gene matches: 6. Original processing notes: Scientists estimated how many nucleated cells there were by amplifying reference gene primers. Measured with immunoSEQ multiplex PCR; TCRdb has only the in-frame clones, and not every one. D and trimming were read from the DNA, whereas the V and J calls and clone size are those reported in that table. The profile shows roughly 250,000 clones, around 81% of them singletons. The TCR sequence derives from a woman in her fifties or sixties with active or convalescent COVID-19. Sequencing was done on a sample of peripheral blood. V is TRBV7-2 and J is TRBJ2-3; the match to TRBD2 covers 10 bases. Written as DNA, the CDR3 is TGTGCCAGCAGCCTAATAGCGGGGGGCCCAGATACGCAGTATTTT. It codes for CASSLIAGGPDTQYF. Full variable domain (remainder filled in from reference TRBV7-2 and TRBJ2-3): GAGVSQSPSNKVTEKGKDVELRCDPISGHTALYWYRQSLGQGLEFLIYFQGNSAPDKSGLPSDRFSAERTGGSVSTLTIQRTQQEDSAVYLCASSLIAGGPDTQYFGPGTRLTVL.